The clone carrying this TCR beta chain came up many times. Its antigen is currently unknown. This entry is derived from a study of neurological immune-mediated disorders. Trimming cost V 6 bases and J 3 bases; bases outside gene matches: 6. Looked up from germline, CDR1 is MNHNS and CDR2 is SASEGT. CDR3 length: 14 residues. CD4+ or CD8+ T cells at a count of more than 850,000 served as input for the sorted libraries. Findings and caveats of the study: There were no CDR3 amino acid sequences shared by expanded clones across subjects, a result suggesting private repertoires in all groups.

The cDNA was produced through 5'RACE with 10-nucleotide random UMIs. Every sequencing run generated over 180 million TCR-beta sequences from 15-18 subjects. TCRdb processed the 5' RACE reads anew with MiXCR; each CDR3 protein has one entry. The table has 25,000 to 35,000 distinct CDR3 sequences, around 4% seen once. The sequence was collected from a woman in her forties in good health. The sequenced material came from CD4+ T cells from blood. The chain links TRBV6-1 to TRBJ2-5; 8 bases align to TRBD1. In DNA form, the CDR3 reads TGTGCCAGCAGCGAAAGGACAGGGAAAGAGACCCAGTACTTC. Translated, it gives CASSERTGKETQYF.